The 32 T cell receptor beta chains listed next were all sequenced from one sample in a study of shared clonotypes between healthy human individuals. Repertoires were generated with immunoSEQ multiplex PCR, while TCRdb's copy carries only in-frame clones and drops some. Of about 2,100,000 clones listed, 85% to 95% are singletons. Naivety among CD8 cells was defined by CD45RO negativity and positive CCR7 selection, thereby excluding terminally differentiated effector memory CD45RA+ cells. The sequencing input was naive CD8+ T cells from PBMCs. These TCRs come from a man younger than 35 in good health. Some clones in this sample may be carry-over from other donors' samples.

The CDR3: CASSRSGGYQETQYF. The CDR3 DNA is TGTGCCAGCAGTCGATCCGGGGGGTACCAAGAGACCCAGTACTTC. The rearrangement uses TRBV7-9 and TRBJ2-5; 7 bases match TRBD2. V dropped 6 bases and J dropped 0; count of bases not matched to a gene: 7. CDR1 and CDR2 (germline): SEHNR, FQNEAQ (reference sequence). The CDR3 has 15 amino acids.

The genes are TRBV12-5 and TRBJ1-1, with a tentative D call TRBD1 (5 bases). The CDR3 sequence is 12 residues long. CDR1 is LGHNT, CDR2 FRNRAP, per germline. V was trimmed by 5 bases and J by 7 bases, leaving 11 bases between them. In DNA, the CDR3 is TGTGCTAGTGGTCCCCCGGGGGGTGAAGCTTTCTTT. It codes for CASGPPGGEAFF.

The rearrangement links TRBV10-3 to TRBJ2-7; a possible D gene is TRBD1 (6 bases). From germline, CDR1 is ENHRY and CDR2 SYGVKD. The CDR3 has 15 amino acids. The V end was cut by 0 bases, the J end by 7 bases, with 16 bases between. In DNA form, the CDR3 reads TGTGCCATCAGTGAGTCTAGGGGGATACCTGCAGAGCAGTACTTC. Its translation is CAISESRGIPAEQYF.

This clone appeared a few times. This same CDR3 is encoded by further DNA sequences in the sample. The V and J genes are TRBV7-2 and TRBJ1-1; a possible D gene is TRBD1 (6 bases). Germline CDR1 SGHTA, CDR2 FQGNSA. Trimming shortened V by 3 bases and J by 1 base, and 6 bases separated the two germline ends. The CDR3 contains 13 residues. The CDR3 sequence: CASSLGQNTEAFF. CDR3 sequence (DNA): TGTGCCAGCAGCTTGGGACAGAACACTGAAGCTTTCTTT.

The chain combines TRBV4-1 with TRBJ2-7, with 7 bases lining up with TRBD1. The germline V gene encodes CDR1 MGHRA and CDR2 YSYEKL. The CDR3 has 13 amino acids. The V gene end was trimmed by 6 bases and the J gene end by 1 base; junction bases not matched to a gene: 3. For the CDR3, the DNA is TGCGCCAGCAGTGACAGGGTATCCTACGAGCAGTACTTC. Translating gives CASSDRVSYEQYF.

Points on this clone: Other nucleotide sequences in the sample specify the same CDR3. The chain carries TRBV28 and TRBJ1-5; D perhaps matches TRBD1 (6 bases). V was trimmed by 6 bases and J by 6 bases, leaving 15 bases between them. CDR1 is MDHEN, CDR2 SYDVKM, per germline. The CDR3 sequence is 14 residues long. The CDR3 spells CASSLLGGSQPQHF. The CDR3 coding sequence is TGTGCCAGCAGCCTATTAGGGGGATCTCAGCCCCAGCATTTT.

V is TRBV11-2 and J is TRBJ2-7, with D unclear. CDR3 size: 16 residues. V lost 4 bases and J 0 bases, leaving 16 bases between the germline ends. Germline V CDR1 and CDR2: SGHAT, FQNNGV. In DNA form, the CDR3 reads TGTGCCAGCAGCTCCCGGTCAGGTCATGTCTCCTACGAGCAGTACTTC. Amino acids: CASSSRSGHVSYEQYF.

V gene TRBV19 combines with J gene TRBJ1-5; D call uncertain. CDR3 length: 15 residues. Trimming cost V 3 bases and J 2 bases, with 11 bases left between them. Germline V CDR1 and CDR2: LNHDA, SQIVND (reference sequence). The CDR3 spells CASSMFRGGNQPQHF. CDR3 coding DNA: TGTGCCAGTAGTATGTTTCGGGGTGGCAATCAGCCCCAGCATTTT.

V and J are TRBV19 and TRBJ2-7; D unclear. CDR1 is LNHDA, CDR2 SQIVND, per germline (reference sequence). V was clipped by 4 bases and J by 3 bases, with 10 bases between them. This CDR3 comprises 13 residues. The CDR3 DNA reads TGTGCCAGTAGTAACGGACCTCTCTACGAGCAGTACTTC. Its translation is CASSNGPLYEQYF.

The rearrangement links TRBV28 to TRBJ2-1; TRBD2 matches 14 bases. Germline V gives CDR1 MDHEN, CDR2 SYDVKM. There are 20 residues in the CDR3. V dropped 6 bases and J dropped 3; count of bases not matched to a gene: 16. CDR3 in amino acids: CASSLPDRRTSGRNYNEQFF. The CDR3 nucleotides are TGTGCCAGCAGCCTTCCTGACAGGAGGACTAGCGGGAGGAACTACAATGAGCAGTTCTTC.

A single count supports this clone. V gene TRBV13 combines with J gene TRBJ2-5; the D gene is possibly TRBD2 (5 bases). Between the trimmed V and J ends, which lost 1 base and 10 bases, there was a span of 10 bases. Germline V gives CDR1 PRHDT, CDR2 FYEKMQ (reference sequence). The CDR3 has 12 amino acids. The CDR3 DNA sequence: TGTGCCAGCAGCTTAGAAGGGAGAGGCCAGTACTTC. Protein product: CASSLEGRGQYF.

CDR3 DNA: TGTGCCAGCGACACGTCAGGGGCCAACGTCCTGACTTTC. Its translation is CASDTSGANVLTF. The chain uses TRBV28 and TRBJ2-6; D is undetermined. The CDR3 length is 13 residues. Germline-derived CDR1 and CDR2 are MDHEN and SYDVKM. V shed 8 bases and J shed 4 bases, with 9 bases lying between them. Complete variable domain (other parts from reference TRBV28 and TRBJ2-6): DVKVTQSSRYLVKRTGEKVFLECVQDMDHENMFWYRQDPGLGLRLIYFSYDVKMKEKGDIPEGYSVSREKKERFSLILESASTNQTSMYLCASDTSGANVLTFGAGSRLTVL.

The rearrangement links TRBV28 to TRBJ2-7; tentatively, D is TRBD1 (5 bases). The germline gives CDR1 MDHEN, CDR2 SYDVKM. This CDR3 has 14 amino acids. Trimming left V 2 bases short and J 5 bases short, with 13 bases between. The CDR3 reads CASSLSRGLNEQYF. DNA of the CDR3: TGTGCCAGCAGTTTAAGTAGGGGTTTGAACGAGCAGTACTTC.

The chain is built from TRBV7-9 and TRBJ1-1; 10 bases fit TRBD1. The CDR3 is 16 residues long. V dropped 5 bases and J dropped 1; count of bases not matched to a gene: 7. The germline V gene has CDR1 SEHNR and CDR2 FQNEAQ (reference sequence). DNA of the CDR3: TGTGCCAGCAGCCCACTGGGACAGGGGAAGAACACTGAAGCTTTCTTT. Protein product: CASSPLGQGKNTEAFF.

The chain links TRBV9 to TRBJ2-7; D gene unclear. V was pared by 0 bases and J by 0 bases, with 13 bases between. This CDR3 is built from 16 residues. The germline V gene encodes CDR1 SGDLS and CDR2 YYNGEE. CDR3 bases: TGTGCCAGCAGCGTAGTGACGCGCACCTTCTCCTACGAGCAGTACTTC. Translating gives CASSVVTRTFSYEQYF.

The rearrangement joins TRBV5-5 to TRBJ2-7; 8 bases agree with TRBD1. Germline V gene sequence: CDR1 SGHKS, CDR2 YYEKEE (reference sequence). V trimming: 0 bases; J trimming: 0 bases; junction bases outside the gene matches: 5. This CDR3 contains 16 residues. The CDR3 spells CASSLGDRWNSYEQYF. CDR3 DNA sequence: TGTGCCAGCAGCTTGGGGGACAGGTGGAACTCCTACGAGCAGTACTTC.

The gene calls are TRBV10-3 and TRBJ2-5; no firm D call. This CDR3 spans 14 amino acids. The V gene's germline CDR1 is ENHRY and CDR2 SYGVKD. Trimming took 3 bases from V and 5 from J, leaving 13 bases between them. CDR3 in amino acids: CAISEVRVTETQYF. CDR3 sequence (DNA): TGTGCCATCAGTGAAGTAAGGGTGACGGAGACCCAGTACTTC.

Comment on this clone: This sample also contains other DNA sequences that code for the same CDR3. The CDR3 region has the DNA TGTGCCAGCAGCTTGGGACGGAATGAGCAGTTCTTC. This gives the protein CASSLGRNEQFF. V and J are TRBV5-4 and TRBJ2-1; D remains ambiguous. Germline loops: CDR1 SGHNT, CDR2 YYREEE (reference sequence). The CDR3 runs 12 residues. Trimming stripped 0 bases from V and 7 bases from J, with 5 bases between.

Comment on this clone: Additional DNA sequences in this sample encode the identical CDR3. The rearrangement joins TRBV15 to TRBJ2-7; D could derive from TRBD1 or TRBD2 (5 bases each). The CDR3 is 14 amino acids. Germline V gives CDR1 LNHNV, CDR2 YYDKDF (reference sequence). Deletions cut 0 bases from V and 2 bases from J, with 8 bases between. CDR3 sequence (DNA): TGTGCCACCAGCAGAGATCGAGGGGCCTACGAGCAGTACTTC. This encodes CATSRDRGAYEQYF.

The CDR3 region is CAISEGGVTQYF. In nucleotides, the CDR3 is TGTGCCATCAGTGAGGGGGGGGTGACCCAGTACTTC. This chain connects TRBV10-3 to TRBJ2-5; 7 bases agree with TRBD2. Trimming at V came to 2 bases and at J to 7 bases, leaving 1 base not matched to a gene. The CDR3 covers 12 residues. CDR1 is ENHRY, CDR2 SYGVKD, per germline.

CDR3 nucleotides: TGTGCCAGCAGCGTCTCTAGCGGGAGGGCTGTCCCCTACAATGAGCAGTTCTTC. Translating it yields CASSVSSGRAVPYNEQFF. The chain is built from TRBV9 and TRBJ2-1; 12 nucleotides agree with TRBD2. Germline lookup yields CDR1 SGDLS and CDR2 YYNGEE. This CDR3 spans 18 amino acids. The J segment lost 2 bases and the V segment lost 2 bases, leaving 8 bases of the junction unmatched.

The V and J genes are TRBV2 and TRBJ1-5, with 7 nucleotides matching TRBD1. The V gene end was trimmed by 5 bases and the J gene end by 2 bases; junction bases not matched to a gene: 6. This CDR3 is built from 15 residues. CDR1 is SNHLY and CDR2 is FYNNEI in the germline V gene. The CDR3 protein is CASSRTGEGNQPQHF. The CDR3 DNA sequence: TGTGCCAGCAGTCGAACAGGGGAGGGCAATCAGCCCCAGCATTTT.

The CDR3 loop reads CASSQDGSSGYKDEQFF. As DNA, the CDR3 is TGCGCCAGCAGCCAAGATGGGTCTAGCGGGTATAAGGATGAGCAGTTCTTC. J is TRBJ2-1 and V is TRBV4-1; 8 bases align to TRBD2. The CDR3 has 17 residues. The germline V gene has CDR1 MGHRA and CDR2 YSYEKL. With V trimmed by 0 bases and J by 8 bases, 12 bases remained unmatched.

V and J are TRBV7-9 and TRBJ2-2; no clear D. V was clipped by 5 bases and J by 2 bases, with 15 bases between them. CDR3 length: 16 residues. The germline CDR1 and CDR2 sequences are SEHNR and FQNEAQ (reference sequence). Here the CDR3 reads CASSPYLRANTGELFF. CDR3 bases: TGTGCCAGCAGCCCCTACCTCCGGGCTAACACCGGGGAGCTGTTTTTT. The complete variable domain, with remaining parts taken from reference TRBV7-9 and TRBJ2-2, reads DTGVSQNPRHKITKRGQNVTFRCDPISEHNRLYWYRQTLGQGPEFLTYFQNEAQLEKSRLLSDRFSAERPKGSFSTLEIQRTEQGDSAMYLCASSPYLRANTGELFFGEGSRLTVL.

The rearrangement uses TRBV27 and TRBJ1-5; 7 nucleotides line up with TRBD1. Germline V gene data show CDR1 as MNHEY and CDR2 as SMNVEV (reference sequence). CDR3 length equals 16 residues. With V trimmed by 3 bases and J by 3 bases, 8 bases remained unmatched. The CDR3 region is CASSFLTGRFNQPQHF. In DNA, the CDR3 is TGTGCCAGCAGTTTTTTGACAGGGAGGTTCAATCAGCCCCAGCATTTT.

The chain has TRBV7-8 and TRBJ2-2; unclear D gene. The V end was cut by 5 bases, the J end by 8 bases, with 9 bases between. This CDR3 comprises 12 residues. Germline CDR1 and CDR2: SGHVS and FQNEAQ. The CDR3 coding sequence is TGTGCCAGCAGCCCGCCCAATGGGGAGCTGTTTTTT. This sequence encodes CASSPPNGELFF.

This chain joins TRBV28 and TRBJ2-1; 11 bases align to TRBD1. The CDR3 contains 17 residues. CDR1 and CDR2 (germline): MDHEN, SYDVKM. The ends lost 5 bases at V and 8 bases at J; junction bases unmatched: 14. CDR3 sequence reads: CASSDHSGQGGWYEQFF. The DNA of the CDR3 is TGTGCCAGCAGTGATCATTCGGGACAGGGGGGTTGGTATGAGCAGTTCTTC.

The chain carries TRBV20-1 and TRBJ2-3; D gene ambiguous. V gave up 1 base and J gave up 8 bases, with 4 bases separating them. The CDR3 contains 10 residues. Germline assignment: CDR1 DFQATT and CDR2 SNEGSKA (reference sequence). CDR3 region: CSARVGTQYF. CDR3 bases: TGCAGTGCTAGAGTGGGTACGCAGTATTTT.

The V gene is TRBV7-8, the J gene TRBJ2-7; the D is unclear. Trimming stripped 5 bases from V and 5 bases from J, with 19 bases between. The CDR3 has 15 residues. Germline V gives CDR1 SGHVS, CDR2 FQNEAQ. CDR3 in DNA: TGTGCCAGCAGCCCCCTGGGTGAAGCGATTGACGAGCAGTACTTC. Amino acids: CASSPLGEAIDEQYF.

In DNA form, the CDR3 reads TGTGCCAGCATCTCCGTCGGGGTTGCGAGCGGGGGGGTCACAGATACGCAGTATTTT. Protein: CASISVGVASGGVTDTQYF. This chain uses TRBV13 with TRBJ2-3, with 10 bases that match TRBD2. Looked up from germline, CDR1 is PRHDT and CDR2 is FYEKMQ (reference sequence). The CDR3 is 19 residues long. The J segment lost 2 bases and the V segment lost 7 bases, leaving 18 bases of the junction unmatched.

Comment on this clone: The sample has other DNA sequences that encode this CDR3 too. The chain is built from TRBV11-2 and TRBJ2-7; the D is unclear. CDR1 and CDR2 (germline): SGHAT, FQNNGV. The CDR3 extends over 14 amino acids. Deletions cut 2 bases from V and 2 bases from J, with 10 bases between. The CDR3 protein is CASSLSAGPYEQYF. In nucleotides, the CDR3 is TGTGCCAGCAGCTTATCGGCAGGACCCTACGAGCAGTACTTC.

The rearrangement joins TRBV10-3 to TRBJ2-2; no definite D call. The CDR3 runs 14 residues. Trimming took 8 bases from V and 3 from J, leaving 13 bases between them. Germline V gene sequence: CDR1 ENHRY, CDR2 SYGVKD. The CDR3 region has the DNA TGTGCCATCGAGGACGCGGAACACACCGGGGAGCTGTTTTTT. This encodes CAIEDAEHTGELFF.